This T cell receptor (beta chain) was recovered during a study of blood T cell repertoires in COVID-19. As for the study in general: The origin of the acute and convalescent COVID-19 samples was the United States, Italy and Spain. PBMCs, B-cell-depleted T cells, or T cells provided the cDNA or gDNA that made up the material.

Trimming shortened V by 5 bases and J by 3 bases, and 13 bases separated the two germline ends. This CDR3 has 14 amino acids. Germline V gene data show CDR1 as SGDLS and CDR2 as YYNGEE. In the original processing: Reference gene primer amplification gave nucleated cell count estimates. Libraries were prepared by immunoSEQ multiplex PCR; TCRdb keeps only in-frame clonotypes and omits some of them. The DNA was the basis for D and trimming; V, J and clone size are from that table. The sample lists 150,000 or so clones; roughly 79% were seen once. The origin of this receptor is a human donor with acute or convalescent COVID-19. The donor label of this sample is uncertain. Sequencing was performed on peripheral blood. The rearrangement links TRBV9 to TRBJ2-3; perhaps TRBD2 as D (5 bases). CDR3 sequence: CASSLERGTDTQYF. The CDR3 region has the DNA TGTGCCAGCAGTCTGGAACGGGGTACAGATACGCAGTATTTT.